The T cell receptor (beta chain) under discussion was sequenced for a study of shared clonotypes between healthy human individuals. This CDR3 is built from 16 residues. Per the germline V gene, CDR1 is LNHDA and CDR2 is SQIVND (reference sequence). The V end was cut by 3 bases, the J end by 2 bases, with 15 bases between. Naive CD8 cells were CD45RO-negative, positively selected for CCR7, excluding terminally differentiated effector memory CD45RA+ cells. Comment on this clone: The antigen remains unidentified.

Findings and limits, study-wide: The study drew on few donors, limiting represented genetic and exposure-history diversity. Rarefaction showed sorted-subset sequencing was incomplete despite large depth.

The repertoire was sequenced with immunoSEQ multiplex PCR; TCRdb's copy has only in-frame clones and lacks some. The data contain about 550,000 clones, 95% to 96% of them singletons. The rearrangement links TRBV19 to TRBJ2-3, with a tentative D call TRBD2 (5 bases). Sequenced input: naive CD8+ T cells sorted from blood. This clonotype was sampled from a woman in her thirties in good health. DNA of the CDR3: TGTGCCAGTAGTATTCTAGCAAACCCCAACACAGATACGCAGTATTTT. Translating gives CASSILANPNTDTQYF.